This T cell receptor beta chain was captured by sequencing in a study of T cell responses to AZD1222 COVID-19 vaccine. CDR3 length equals 13 residues. The ends were cut back, 7 bases at V and 0 bases at J, with 12 bases in the middle. In germline, CDR1 is SQVTM, CDR2 ANQGSEA. Method: immunoSEQ multiplex PCR; TCRdb's copy keeps in-frame clones and lacks some. The sample has 150,000 or so clones, around 90% seen once; the top ten hold around 5.9%. Sequenced here: peripheral blood, sampled on day 0 of AZD1222 vaccination. The receptor comes from an adult in good health. The V gene is TRBV29-1, the J gene TRBJ1-1; no firm D call. This CDR3 reads CSGRMGMNTEAFF. CDR3 nucleotide sequence: TGCAGCGGCCGGATGGGAATGAACACTGAAGCTTTCTTT.